The 19 T cell receptor beta chains in this list originate from one sample, sequenced in a study of EBV T-cell therapy then PD-1 blockade in nasopharyngeal carcinoma. These receptors lack a known antigen. The repertoire was sequenced with immunoSEQ multiplex PCR; TCRdb's copy has only in-frame clones and lacks some. The sample shows roughly 22,000 clones, 82% of them seen only once. Treatment of the sample: AdE1-LMPpoly-expanded autologous EBV-specific T-cell therapy followed by anti-PD-1 nivolumab. The starting material was CD8+ T cells from blood, obtained at day -245 from a patient whose treatment included autologous EBV-specific T cells and nivolumab. Source of these receptors: a man between 35 and 55 years old with nasopharyngeal carcinoma.

The CDR3 sequence: CASSRGASGGSYEQYF. In DNA form, the CDR3 reads TGTGCCAGCAGCCGGGGGGCTAGCGGGGGATCCTACGAGCAGTACTTC. The chain employs TRBV9 and TRBJ2-7, with 10 bases identical to TRBD2. This CDR3 has 16 residues. Germline V CDR1 and CDR2: SGDLS, YYNGEE. V was pared by 4 bases and J by 1 base, with 8 bases of the junction left unmatched.

This clone was detected only once. The chain recombines TRBV2 with TRBJ2-3; D assignment may be TRBD1 or TRBD2 (5 bases each). CDR1 SNHLY and CDR2 FYNNEI come from the germline V gene. There are 12 residues in the CDR3. V dropped 6 bases and J dropped 14 bases, with 18 bases sitting between them. Here the CDR3 DNA reads TGTGCCAGCAGCGCTCGCTGGGGGATGCTGTATTTT. The encoded protein is CASSARWGMLYF.

The V call is TRBV15, the J call TRBJ2-3; D call uncertain. In germline, CDR1 is LNHNV, CDR2 YYDKDF (reference sequence). The CDR3 spans 15 residues. Trimming took 0 bases from V and 4 from J, leaving 11 bases between them. The CDR3 loop is CATSRDAHGPDTQYF. CDR3 DNA sequence: TGTGCCACCAGCAGAGATGCCCACGGACCAGATACGCAGTATTTT.

This chain uses TRBV18 with TRBJ2-5; D uncertain. Looked up from germline, CDR1 is KGHSH and CDR2 is LQKENI. Trimming took 3 bases from V and 2 from J, leaving 1 base between them. CDR3 length: 11 amino acids. The CDR3 DNA is TGTGCCAGCTCACCTCAAGAGACCCAGTACTTC. Its protein is CASSPQETQYF.

The chain uses TRBV7-6 and TRBJ1-1, with D unclear. With 1 base removed from V and 1 base from J, the gap between germline ends came to 7 bases. Germline V gives CDR1 SGHVS, CDR2 FNYEAQ. CDR3 size: 14 residues. The CDR3 here is CASSLGAGNTEAFF. The DNA of the CDR3 is TGTGCCAGCAGCTTAGGGGCAGGGAACACTGAAGCTTTCTTT.

The V call is TRBV6-2 or TRBV6-3, the J call TRBJ2-3, with D perhaps given as TRBD1 or TRBD2 (5 bases each). The V gene's germline CDR1 is MNHEY and CDR2 SVGEGT. V was clipped by 6 bases and J by 1 base, with 8 bases between them. This CDR3 comprises 13 residues. The CDR3 DNA sequence: TGTGCCAGCAGCAGGGACGGCACAGATACGCAGTATTTT. Its protein is CASSRDGTDTQYF.

This clone was recorded a few times. The V call is TRBV3-1 (or the pseudogene TRBV3-2), the J call TRBJ2-5; D not certain. From germline, CDR1 is LGHDT and CDR2 YNNKEL (reference sequence). The CDR3 has 13 amino acids. Trimming stripped 0 bases from V and 5 bases from J, with 7 bases between. The DNA for the CDR3 is TGTGCCAGCAGCCAAGAGCCGATGGAGACCCAGTACTTC. Amino acids: CASSQEPMETQYF.

The chain has TRBV7-9 and TRBJ1-1; D ambiguous. Trimming removed 5 bases at V and 7 bases at J, with 11 bases between. CDR3 length: 12 residues. Germline assignment: CDR1 SEHNR and CDR2 FQNEAQ (reference sequence). CDR3 in amino acids: CASSPPGNEAFF. The CDR3 DNA sequence: TGTGCCAGCAGCCCCCCGGGAAATGAAGCTTTCTTT. Complete variable domain (other parts from reference TRBV7-9 and TRBJ1-1): DTGVSQNPRHKITKRGQNVTFRCDPISEHNRLYWYRQTLGQGPEFLTYFQNEAQLEKSRLLSDRFSAERPKGSFSTLEIQRTEQGDSAMYLCASSPPGNEAFFGQGTRLTVV.

The chain combines TRBV4-2 with TRBJ1-6; D is ambiguous. Germline CDR1 and CDR2: LGHNA and YNFKEQ. V lost 4 bases and J 6 bases, leaving 7 bases between the germline ends. The CDR3 loop spans 13 amino acids. CDR3 residues: CASSRERNSPLHF. Written as DNA, the CDR3 is TGTGCCAGCAGCCGGGAACGTAATTCACCCCTCCACTTT.

V gene TRBV5-4 combines with J gene TRBJ2-2, with 7 bases fitting TRBD1. The trim removed 7 bases at V and 1 base at J, leaving 4 bases unmatched. CDR1 is SGHNT and CDR2 is YYREEE in the germline V gene (reference sequence). This CDR3 comprises 14 residues. The CDR3 sequence is CASGWTGNTGELFF. In DNA form, the CDR3 reads TGTGCCAGCGGCTGGACAGGGAACACCGGGGAGCTGTTTTTT.

The genes are TRBV5-5 and TRBJ2-7; weak D call: TRBD1 (5 bases). Germline V gives CDR1 SGHKS, CDR2 YYEKEE (reference sequence). This CDR3 contains 15 residues. Trimming removed 2 bases from V and 4 bases from J, with 16 bases in between. CDR3 nucleotide sequence: TGTGCCAGCAGCTTCGTGACAGACGGACAATACGAGCAGTACTTC. Translating gives CASSFVTDGQYEQYF.

The V call is TRBV4-2, the J call TRBJ1-5; TRBD1 might be the D (5 bases). In germline, CDR1 is LGHNA, CDR2 YNFKEQ. The CDR3 sequence is 17 residues long. Trimming removed 1 base at V and 5 bases at J, with 18 bases between. In nucleotides, the CDR3 is TGTGCCAGCAGCCAAGGAGAGGGGCGTGAATGGGATCAGCCCCAGCATTTT. Protein: CASSQGEGREWDQPQHF.

The CDR3 nucleotides read TGCGCCAGCAGCTTGGAGCCGGGACGCGAGCAGTACTTC. It translates to CASSLEPGREQYF. The V and J genes are TRBV5-1 and TRBJ2-7, with D tentatively TRBD1 or TRBD2 (5 bases each). V was cut by 0 bases and J by 6 bases, with 10 bases left in between. CDR1 and CDR2 (germline): SGHRS, YFSETQ. The CDR3 runs to 13 residues. The complete variable domain, with remaining parts taken from reference TRBV5-1 and TRBJ2-7, reads KAGVTQTPRYLIKTRGQQVTLSCSPISGHRSVSWYQQTPGQGLQFLFEYFSETQRNKGNFPGRFSGRQFSNSRSEMNVSTLELGDSALYLCASSLEPGREQYFGPGTRLTVT.

Of note for this clone: The sample contains more than one DNA sequence encoding this CDR3. V usage is TRBV6-2 or TRBV6-3 and J usage is TRBJ2-1, with D hard to call. The germline gives CDR1 MNHEY, CDR2 SVGEGT. This CDR3 region has 14 residues. V was trimmed by 0 bases and J by 3 bases, leaving 6 bases between them. The CDR3 protein is CASSYSTDYNEQFF. The CDR3 DNA sequence: TGTGCCAGCAGTTACTCGACTGACTACAATGAGCAGTTCTTC.

The rearrangement uses TRBV7-2 and TRBJ2-7; the match to TRBD2 covers 11 bases. Germline V CDR1 and CDR2: SGHTA, FQGNSA. The CDR3 is 15 residues long. V dropped 5 bases and J dropped 3; count of bases not matched to a gene: 6. The CDR3: CASSQFGTSGYEQYF. CDR3 nucleotide sequence: TGTGCCAGCAGCCAGTTCGGGACTAGCGGCTACGAGCAGTACTTC.

The chain joins TRBV11-1 to TRBJ2-5, with TRBD1 as a possible D gene (6 bases). CDR1 and CDR2 (germline): SGHAT, FQDESV (reference sequence). Trimming cost V 6 bases and J 4 bases, with 18 bases left between them. CDR3 length: 15 residues. The CDR3 region is CASSSGTVTGETQYF. The CDR3 DNA reads TGTGCCAGCAGTTCCGGGACGGTGACAGGAGAGACCCAGTACTTC. The variable domain in full, completed from reference TRBV11-1 and TRBJ2-5, reads EAEVAQSPRYKITEKSQAVAFWCDPISGHATLYWYRQILGQGPELLVQFQDESVVDDSQLPKDRFSAERLKGVDSTLKIQPAELGDSAMYLCASSSGTVTGETQYFGPGTRLLVL.

CDR3 DNA: TGCGCCAGCAGTCCTGGGACAGCCGGGGAGACCCAGTACTTC. It yields the protein CASSPGTAGETQYF. The chain has TRBV4-3 and TRBJ2-5; 7 bases map to TRBD1. V was pared by 6 bases and J by 5 bases, with 9 bases of the junction left unmatched. CDR1 is LGHNA and CDR2 is YSLEER in the germline V gene. The CDR3 length is 14 residues.

J is TRBJ1-2 and V is TRBV28, with TRBD1 identical over 7 bases. Germline-derived CDR1 and CDR2 are MDHEN and SYDVKM. The trim removed 2 bases at V and 4 bases at J, leaving 4 bases unmatched. CDR3 length: 14 amino acids. CDR3 sequence: CASSLPGTAYGYTF. In DNA form, the CDR3 reads TGTGCCAGCAGTTTACCCGGGACAGCCTATGGCTACACCTTC.

The count of this clone is one. The V and J genes are TRBV27 and TRBJ1-2; the match to TRBD1 covers 11 bases. Looked up from germline, CDR1 is MNHEY and CDR2 is SMNVEV (reference sequence). J gave up 7 bases and V 7 bases, and 14 bases lay outside the gene matches. The CDR3 contains 16 residues. The CDR3 region is CASTDMMDRGRVGYTF. The CDR3 DNA reads as TGTGCCAGCACCGACATGATGGACAGGGGGCGCGTTGGCTACACCTTC.